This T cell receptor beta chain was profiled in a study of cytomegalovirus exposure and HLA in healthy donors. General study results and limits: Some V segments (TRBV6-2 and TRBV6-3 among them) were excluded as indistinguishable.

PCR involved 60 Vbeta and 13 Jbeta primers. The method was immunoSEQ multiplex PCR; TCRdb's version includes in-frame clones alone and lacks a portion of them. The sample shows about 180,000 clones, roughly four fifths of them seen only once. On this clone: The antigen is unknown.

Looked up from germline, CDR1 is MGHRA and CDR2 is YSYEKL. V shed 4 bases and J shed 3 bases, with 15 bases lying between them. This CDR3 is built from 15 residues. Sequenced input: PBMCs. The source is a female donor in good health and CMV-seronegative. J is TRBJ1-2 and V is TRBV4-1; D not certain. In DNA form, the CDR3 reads TGCGCCAGCAGCCCTCTCGCGAGGGCCGACTATGGCTACACCTTC. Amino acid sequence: CASSPLARADYGYTF.